This T cell receptor beta chain was captured by sequencing in a study of blood T cell repertoires in COVID-19. Study summary: There were acute and convalescent COVID-19 samples, and they came from the United States, Italy and Spain. T cells, B-cell-depleted T cells, or PBMCs supplied cDNA or gDNA.

Original processing methods: Cell counts per sample came from amplifying reference gene primers. Profiling relied on immunoSEQ multiplex PCR, and the TCRdb table lists in-frame clones only, not all of them. The V and J calls and clone size were taken over from that table, and D and trimming were inferred from the DNA. The table records about 410,000 clones, 89% of them present only once. This CDR3 has 14 amino acids. Between the trimmed V and J ends, which lost 0 bases and 1 base, there was a span of 8 bases. The germline gives CDR1 SGHNT, CDR2 YYREEE (reference sequence). Patients in Seattle were enrolled during active infection, then followed longitudinally.

Material: peripheral blood. The receptor was derived from a woman aged 40 to 55 with COVID-19, enrolled during active disease. The genes are TRBV5-4 and TRBJ2-7, with D hard to call. The CDR3 nucleotides read TGTGCCAGCAGCTTGGACCCAACATCCTACGAGCAGTACTTC. As protein: CASSLDPTSYEQYF. The full variable domain, with the rest looked up from reference TRBV5-4 and TRBJ2-7, is ETGVTQSPTHLIKTRGQQVTLRCSSQSGHNTVSWYQQALGQGPQFIFQYYREEENGRGNFPPRFSGLQFPNYSSELNVNALELDDSALYLCASSLDPTSYEQYFGPGTRLTVT.